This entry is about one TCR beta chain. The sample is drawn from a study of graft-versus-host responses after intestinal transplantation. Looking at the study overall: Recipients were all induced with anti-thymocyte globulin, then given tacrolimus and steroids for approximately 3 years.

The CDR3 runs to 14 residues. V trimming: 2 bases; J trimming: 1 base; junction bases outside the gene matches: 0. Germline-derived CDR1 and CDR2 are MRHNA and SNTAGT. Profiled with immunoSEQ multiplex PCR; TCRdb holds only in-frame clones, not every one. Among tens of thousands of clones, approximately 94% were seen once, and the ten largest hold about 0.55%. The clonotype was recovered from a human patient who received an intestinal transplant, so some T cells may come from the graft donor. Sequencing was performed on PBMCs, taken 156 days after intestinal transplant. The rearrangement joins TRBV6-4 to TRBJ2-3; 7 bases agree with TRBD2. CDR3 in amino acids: CASSDRGGTDTQYF. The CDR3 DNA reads TGTGCCAGCAGTGACCGGGGGGGCACAGATACGCAGTATTTT.